The T cell receptor (beta chain) under discussion was sequenced for a study of blood T cell repertoires in COVID-19. Whole-study context: In each case, the material was cDNA or gDNA derived from T cells, B-cell-depleted T cells, or PBMCs.

This table comes from immunoSEQ multiplex PCR, and its TCRdb copy is limited to in-frame clones, with some not included. Among 250,000 to 350,000 clones listed, 90% were seen once. CDR1 is KGHDR and CDR2 is SFDVKD in the germline V gene. With V trimmed by 3 bases and J by 3 bases, 8 bases remained unmatched. The CDR3 is 16 residues long. The sequenced material came from peripheral blood. The receptor comes from a young woman with COVID-19, enrolled during active disease. This chain links TRBV24-1 with TRBJ2-3; 7 bases are shared with TRBD2. CDR3 sequence: CATSDRTSTQTDTQYF. The CDR3 coding sequence is TGTGCCACCAGTGATAGGACTAGTACCCAAACAGATACGCAGTATTTT.